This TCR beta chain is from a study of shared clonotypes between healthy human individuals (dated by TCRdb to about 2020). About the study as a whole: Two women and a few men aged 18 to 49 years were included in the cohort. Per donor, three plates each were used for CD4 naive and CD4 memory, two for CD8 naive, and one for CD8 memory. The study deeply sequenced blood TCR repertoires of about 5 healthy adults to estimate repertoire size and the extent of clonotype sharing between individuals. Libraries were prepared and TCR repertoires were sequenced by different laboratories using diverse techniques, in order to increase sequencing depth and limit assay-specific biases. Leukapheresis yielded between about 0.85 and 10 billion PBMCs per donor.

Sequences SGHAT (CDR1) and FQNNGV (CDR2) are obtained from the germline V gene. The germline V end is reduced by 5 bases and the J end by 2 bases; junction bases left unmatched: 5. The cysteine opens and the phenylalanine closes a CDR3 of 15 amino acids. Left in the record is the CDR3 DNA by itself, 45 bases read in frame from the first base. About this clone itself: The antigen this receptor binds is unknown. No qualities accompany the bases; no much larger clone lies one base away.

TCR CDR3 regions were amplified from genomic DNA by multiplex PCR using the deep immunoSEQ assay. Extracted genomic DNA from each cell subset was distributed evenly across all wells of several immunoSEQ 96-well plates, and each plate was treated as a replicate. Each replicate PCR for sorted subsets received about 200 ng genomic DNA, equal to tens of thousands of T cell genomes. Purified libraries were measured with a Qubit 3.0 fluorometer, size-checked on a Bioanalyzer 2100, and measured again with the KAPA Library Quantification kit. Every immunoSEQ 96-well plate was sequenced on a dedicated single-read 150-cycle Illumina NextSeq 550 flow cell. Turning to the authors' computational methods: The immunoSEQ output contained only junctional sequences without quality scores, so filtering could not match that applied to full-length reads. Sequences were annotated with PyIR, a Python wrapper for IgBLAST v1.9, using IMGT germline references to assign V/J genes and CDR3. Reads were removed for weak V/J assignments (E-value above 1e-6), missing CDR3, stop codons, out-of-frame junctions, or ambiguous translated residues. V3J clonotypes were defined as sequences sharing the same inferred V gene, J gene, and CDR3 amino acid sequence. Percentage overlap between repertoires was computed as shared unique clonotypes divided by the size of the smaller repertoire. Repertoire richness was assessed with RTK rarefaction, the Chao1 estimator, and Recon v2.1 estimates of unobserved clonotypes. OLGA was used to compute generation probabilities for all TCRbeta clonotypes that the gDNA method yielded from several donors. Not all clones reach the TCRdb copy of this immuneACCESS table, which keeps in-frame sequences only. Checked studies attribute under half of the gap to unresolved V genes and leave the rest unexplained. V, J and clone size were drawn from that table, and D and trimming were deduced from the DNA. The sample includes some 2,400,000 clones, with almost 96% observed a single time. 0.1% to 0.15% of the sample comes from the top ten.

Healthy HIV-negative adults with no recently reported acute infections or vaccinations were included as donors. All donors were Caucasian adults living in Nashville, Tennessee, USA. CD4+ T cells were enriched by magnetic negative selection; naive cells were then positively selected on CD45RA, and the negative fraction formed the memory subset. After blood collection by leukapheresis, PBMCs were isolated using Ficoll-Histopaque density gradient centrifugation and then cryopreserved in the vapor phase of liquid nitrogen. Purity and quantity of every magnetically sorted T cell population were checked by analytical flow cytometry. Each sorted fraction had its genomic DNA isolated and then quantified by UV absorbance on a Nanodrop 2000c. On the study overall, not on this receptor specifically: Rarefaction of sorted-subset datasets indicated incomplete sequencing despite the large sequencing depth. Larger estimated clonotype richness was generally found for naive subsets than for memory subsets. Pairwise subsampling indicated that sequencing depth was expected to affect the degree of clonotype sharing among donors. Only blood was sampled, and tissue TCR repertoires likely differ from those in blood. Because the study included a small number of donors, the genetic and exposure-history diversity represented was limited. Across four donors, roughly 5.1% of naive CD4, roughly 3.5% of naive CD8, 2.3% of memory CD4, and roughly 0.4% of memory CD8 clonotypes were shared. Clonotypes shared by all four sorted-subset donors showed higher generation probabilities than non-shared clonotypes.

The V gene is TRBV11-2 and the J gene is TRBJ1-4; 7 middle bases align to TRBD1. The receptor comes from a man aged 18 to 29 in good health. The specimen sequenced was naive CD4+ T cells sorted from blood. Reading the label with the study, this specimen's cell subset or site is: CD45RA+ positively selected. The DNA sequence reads TGTGCCAGCAGCCCGATGACAGGGACTAATGAAAAACTGTTTTTT. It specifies CASSPMTGTNEKLFF.